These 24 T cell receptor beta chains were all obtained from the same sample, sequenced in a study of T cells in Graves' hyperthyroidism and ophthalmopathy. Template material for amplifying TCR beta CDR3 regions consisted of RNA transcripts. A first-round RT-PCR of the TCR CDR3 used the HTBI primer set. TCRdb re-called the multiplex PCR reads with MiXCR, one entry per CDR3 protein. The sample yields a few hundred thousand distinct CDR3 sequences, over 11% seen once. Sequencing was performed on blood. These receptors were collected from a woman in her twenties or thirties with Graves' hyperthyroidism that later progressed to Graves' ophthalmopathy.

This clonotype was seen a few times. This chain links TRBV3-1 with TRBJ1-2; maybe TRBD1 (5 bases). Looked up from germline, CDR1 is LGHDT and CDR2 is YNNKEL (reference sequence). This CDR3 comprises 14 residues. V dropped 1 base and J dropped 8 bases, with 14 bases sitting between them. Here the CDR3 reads CASSQGWDLVGYTF. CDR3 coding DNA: TGTGCCAGCAGCCAAGGTTGGGACCTGGTCGGCTACACCTTC. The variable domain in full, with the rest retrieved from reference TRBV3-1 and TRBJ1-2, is DTAVSQTPKYLVTQMGNDKSIKCEQNLGHDTMYWYKQDSKKFLKIMFSYNNKELIINETVPNRFSPKSPDKAHLNLHINSLELGDSAVYFCASSQGWDLVGYTFGSGTRLTVV.

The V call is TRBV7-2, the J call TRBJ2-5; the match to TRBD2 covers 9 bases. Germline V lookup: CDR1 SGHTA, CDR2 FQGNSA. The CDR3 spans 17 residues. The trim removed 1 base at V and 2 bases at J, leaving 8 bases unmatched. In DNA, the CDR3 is TGTGCCAGCAGCTTAGGGCCTGGCGGGGGGGGACAAGAGACCCAGTACTTC. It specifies CASSLGPGGGGQETQYF.

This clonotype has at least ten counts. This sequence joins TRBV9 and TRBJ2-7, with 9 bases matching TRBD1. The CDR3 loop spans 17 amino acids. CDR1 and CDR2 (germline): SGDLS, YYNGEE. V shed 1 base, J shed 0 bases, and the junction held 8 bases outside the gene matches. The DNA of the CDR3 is TGTGCCAGCAGCGTACGACTCAACAGGGGGCTCTCCTACGAGCAGTACTTC. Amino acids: CASSVRLNRGLSYEQYF.

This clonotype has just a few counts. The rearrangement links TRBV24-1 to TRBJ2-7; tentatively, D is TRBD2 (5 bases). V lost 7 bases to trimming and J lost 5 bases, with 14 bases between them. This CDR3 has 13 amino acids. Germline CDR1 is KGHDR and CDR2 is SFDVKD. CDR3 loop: CATSPPEADEQYF. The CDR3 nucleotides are TGTGCCACCAGCCCCCCGGAGGCCGACGAGCAGTACTTC.

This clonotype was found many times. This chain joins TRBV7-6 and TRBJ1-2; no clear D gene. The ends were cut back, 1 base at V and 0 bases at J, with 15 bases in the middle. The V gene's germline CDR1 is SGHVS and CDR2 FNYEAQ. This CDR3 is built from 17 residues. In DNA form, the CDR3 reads TGTGCCAGCAGCTTAGAAAGAGGGCCCCGATCTAACTATGGCTACACCTTC. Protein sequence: CASSLERGPRSNYGYTF. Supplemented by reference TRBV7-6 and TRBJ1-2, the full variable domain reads GAGVSQSPRYKVTKRGQDVALRCDPISGHVSLYWYRQALGQGPEFLTYFNYEAQQDKSGLPNDRFSAERPEGSISTLTIQRTEQRDSAMYRCASSLERGPRSNYGYTFGSGTRLTVV.

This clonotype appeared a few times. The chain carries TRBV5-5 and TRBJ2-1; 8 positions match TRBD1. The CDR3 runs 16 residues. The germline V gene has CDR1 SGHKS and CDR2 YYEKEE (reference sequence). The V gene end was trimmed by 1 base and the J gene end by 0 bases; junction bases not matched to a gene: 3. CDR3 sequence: CASSLFTGGSYNEQFF. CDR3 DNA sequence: TGTGCCAGCAGCTTGTTTACAGGGGGCTCCTACAATGAGCAGTTCTTC.

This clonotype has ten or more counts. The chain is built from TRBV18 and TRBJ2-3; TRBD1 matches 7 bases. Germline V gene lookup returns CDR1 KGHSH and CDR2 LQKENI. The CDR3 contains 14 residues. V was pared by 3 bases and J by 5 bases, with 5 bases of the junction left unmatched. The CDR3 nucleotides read TGTGCCAGCTCACCCACACAGGGGTTAGATACGCAGTATTTT. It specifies CASSPTQGLDTQYF.

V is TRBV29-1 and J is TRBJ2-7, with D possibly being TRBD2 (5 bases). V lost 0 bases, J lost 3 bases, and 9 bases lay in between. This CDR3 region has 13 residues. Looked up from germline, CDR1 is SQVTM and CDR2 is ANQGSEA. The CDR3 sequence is CSVEDLGDYEQYF. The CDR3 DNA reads TGCAGCGTTGAAGATCTGGGAGACTACGAGCAGTACTTC.

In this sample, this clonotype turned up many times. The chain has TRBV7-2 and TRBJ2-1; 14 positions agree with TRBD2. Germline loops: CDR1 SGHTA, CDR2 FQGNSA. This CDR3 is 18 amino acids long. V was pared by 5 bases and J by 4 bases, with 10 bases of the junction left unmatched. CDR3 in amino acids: CASSPKGLAGVVYNEQFF. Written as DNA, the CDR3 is TGTGCCAGCAGCCCCAAGGGACTAGCGGGAGTGGTGTACAATGAGCAGTTCTTC.

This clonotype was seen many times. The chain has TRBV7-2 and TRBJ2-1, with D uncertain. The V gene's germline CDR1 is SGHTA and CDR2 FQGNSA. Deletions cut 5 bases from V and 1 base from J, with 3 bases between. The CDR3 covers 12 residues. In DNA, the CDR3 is TGTGCCAGCAGCCCGTCCTACAATGAGCAGTTCTTC. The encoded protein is CASSPSYNEQFF.

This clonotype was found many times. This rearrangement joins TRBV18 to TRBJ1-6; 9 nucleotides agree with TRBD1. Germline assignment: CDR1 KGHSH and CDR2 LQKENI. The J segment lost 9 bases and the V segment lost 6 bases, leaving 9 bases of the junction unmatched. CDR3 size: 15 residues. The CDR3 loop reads CASSLDRGSGSPLHF. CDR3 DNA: TGTGCCAGCTCGCTGGACAGGGGTTCGGGTTCACCCCTCCACTTT.

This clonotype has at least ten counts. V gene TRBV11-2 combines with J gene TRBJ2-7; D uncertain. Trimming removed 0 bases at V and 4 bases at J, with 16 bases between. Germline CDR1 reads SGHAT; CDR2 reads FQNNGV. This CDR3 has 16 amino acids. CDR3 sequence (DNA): TGTGCCAGCAGCTTAGACAGGCTTAGTACTATTTACGAGCAGTACTTC. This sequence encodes CASSLDRLSTIYEQYF.

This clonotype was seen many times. CDR3 coding DNA: TGTGCCAGCAGTATACAGACGAACACTGAAGCTTTCTTT. Protein sequence: CASSIQTNTEAFF. The rearrangement uses TRBV27 and TRBJ1-1, with no clear D. This CDR3 is built from 13 residues. Deletions cut 5 bases from V and 1 base from J, with 8 bases between. The V gene's germline CDR1 is MNHEY and CDR2 SMNVEV (reference sequence).

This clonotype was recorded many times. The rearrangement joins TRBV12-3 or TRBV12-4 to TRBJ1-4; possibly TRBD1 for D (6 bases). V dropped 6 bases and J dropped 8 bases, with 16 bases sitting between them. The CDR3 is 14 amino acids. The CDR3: CASSPGGGGEKLFF. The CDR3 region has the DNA TGTGCCAGCAGCCCGGGAGGGGGAGGAGAAAAACTGTTTTTT.

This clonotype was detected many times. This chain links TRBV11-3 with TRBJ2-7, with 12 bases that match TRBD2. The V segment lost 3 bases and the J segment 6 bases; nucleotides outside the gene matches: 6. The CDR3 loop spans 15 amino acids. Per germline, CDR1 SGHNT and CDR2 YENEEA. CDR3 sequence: CASSLRLAGVAEQYF. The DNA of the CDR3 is TGTGCCAGCAGCTTGAGACTAGCGGGAGTCGCCGAGCAGTACTTC.

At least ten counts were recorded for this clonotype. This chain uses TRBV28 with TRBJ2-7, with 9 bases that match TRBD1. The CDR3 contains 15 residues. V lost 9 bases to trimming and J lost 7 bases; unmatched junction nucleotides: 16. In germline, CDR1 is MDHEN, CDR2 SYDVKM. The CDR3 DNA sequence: TGTGCCAGTTCCACACCGGGACAGGGTCAGTGGGAGCAGTACTTC. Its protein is CASSTPGQGQWEQYF. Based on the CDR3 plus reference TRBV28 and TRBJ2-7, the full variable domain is DVKVTQSSRYLVKRTGEKVFLECVQDMDHENMFWYRQDPGLGLRLIYFSYDVKMKEKGDIPEGYSVSREKKERFSLILESASTNQTSMYLCASSTPGQGQWEQYFGPGTRLTVT.

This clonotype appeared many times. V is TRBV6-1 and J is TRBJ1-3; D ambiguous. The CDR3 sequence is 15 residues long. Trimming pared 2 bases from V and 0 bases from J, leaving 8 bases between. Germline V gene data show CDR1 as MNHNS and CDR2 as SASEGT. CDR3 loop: CASSEQPASGNTIYF. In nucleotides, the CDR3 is TGTGCCAGCAGTGAACAGCCAGCCTCTGGAAACACCATATATTTT.

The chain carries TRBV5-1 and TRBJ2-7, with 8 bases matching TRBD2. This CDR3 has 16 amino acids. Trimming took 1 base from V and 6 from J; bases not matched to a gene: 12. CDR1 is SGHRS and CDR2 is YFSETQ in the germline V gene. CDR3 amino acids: CASSLKRETMVFEQYF. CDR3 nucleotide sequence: TGCGCCAGCAGCTTGAAGCGGGAGACTATGGTGTTCGAGCAGTACTTC.

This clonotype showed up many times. CDR3 DNA sequence: TGTGCCTGGAGTGTAGAACAGCCTCAGTTCTTC. This sequence encodes CAWSVEQPQFF. The chain employs TRBV30 and TRBJ2-1; no clear D. This CDR3 comprises 11 residues. Trimming took off 0 bases at V and 13 bases at J, with 10 bases between the two ends. Germline values: CDR1 GTSNPN, CDR2 SVGIG (reference sequence).

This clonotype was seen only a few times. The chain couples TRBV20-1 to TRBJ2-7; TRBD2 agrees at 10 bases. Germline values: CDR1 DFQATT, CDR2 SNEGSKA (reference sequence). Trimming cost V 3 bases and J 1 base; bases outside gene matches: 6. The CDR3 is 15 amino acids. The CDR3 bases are TGCAGTGCTAGGGGGGAACTAGCGGGATCCTACGAGCAGTACTTC. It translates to CSARGELAGSYEQYF.

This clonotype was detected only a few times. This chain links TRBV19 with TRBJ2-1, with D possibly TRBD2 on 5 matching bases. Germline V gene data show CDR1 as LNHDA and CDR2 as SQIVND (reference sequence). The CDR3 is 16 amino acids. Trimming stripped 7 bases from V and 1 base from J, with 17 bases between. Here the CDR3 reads CASTAKGRGSYNEQFF. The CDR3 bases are TGTGCCAGTACCGCAAAAGGACGCGGGTCCTACAATGAGCAGTTCTTC.

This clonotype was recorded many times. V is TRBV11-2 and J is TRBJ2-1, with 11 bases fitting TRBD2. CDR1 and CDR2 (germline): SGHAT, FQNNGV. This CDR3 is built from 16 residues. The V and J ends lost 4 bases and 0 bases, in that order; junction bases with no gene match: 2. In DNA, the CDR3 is TGTGCCAGCAGCTCGCTAGCGGGAGGCTCCTACAATGAGCAGTTCTTC. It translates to CASSSLAGGSYNEQFF.

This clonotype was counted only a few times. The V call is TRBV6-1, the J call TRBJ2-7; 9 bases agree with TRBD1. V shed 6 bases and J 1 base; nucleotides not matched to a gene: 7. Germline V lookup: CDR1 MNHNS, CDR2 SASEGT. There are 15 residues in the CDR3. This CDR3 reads CASRTDRGNSYEQYF. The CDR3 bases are TGTGCCAGCAGGACAGACAGGGGGAATTCCTACGAGCAGTACTTC.

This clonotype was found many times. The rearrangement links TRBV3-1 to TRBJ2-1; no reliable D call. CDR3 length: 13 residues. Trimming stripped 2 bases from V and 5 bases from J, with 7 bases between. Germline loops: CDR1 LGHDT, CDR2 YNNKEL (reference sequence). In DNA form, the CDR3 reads TGTGCCAGCAGCCAACAGCCTAACAATGAGCAGTTCTTC. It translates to CASSQQPNNEQFF.